The 5 T cell receptor beta chains given below trace back to one sample, sequenced in a study of T cell clonality in common variable immunodeficiency. Study-level results: In common variable immunodeficiency, TCR beta chains reportedly carried fewer deletions and N-nucleotide insertions.

Their antigen targets remain unknown. Sequenced by immunoSEQ multiplex PCR; TCRdb stores in-frame clones only, minus some. The sample holds some 28,000 clones, and no clone turns up only once. The sequenced material came from peripheral blood mononuclear cells. Every receptor here comes from a human donor with common variable immunodeficiency.

Ten or more counts support this clone. The read finishes 3 residues shy of the CDR3 end, and the germline J gene is used to complete it. The chain links TRBV18 to TRBJ2-5; D may be TRBD1 (5 bases). The CDR3 has 12 amino acids. Germline CDR1 KGHSH, CDR2 LQKENI. Trimming took 2 bases from V and 5 from J, leaving 6 bases between them. Incomplete CDR3 DNA: TGTGCCAGCTCACCAAACAGGGAGACC. Its protein is CASSPNRET. The whole CDR3 sequence reads CASSPNRETQYF. The complete variable domain, with remaining parts taken from reference TRBV18 and TRBJ2-5, reads NAGVMQNPRHLVRRRGQEARLRCSPMKGHSHVYWYRQLPEEGLKFMVYLQKENIIDESGMPKERFSAEFPKEGPSILRIQQVVRGDSAAYFCASSPNRETQYFGPGTRLLVL.

Only a few counts were recorded for this clone. Read sequence stops 3 residues before the CDR3 end, and the germline J gene provides the missing end. The rearrangement joins TRBV7-9 to TRBJ2-2; D call uncertain. The CDR3 sequence is 14 residues long. Germline CDR1 and CDR2: SEHNR and FQNEAQ (reference sequence). V lost 4 bases and J 4 bases, leaving 10 bases between the germline ends. The CDR3 is CASSSDTLTGELFF. The sequenced CDR3 bases are TGTGCCAGCAGCTCAGACACCCTCACCGGGGAG.

This clone was counted ten times or more. Read data end 3 residues before the CDR3 end; the end is taken from the germline J gene. The chain uses TRBV10-3 and TRBJ2-1; 8 nucleotides line up with TRBD1. The germline CDR1 and CDR2 sequences are ENHRY and SYGVKD. This CDR3 region has 15 residues. V lost 5 bases and J lost 9; bases outside the gene matches: 12. The CDR3 loop is CAISKGQGGESEQFF. The part of the CDR3 DNA that was read is TGTGCCATCAGTAAAGGACAGGGTGGGGAAAGTGAG.

In this sample, this clone turned up a few times. The CDR3 extends 3 residues past the end of the read, so its final part is completed from the germline J gene. The chain recombines TRBV2 with TRBJ1-2; 9 bases agree with TRBD1. Trimming cost V 6 bases and J 5 bases; bases outside gene matches: 7. This CDR3 region has 14 residues. CDR1 SNHLY and CDR2 FYNNEI come from the germline V gene. CDR3 DNA (partial): TGTGCCAGCAGGGGCACCGGGACAGGGTATGGC. Encoded protein: CASRGTGTGYG. The full CDR3 reads CASRGTGTGYGYTF. Variable domain in full (rest from reference TRBV2 and TRBJ1-2): EPEVTQTPSHQVTQMGQEVILRCVPISNHLYFYWYRQILGQKVEFLVSFYNNEISEKSEIFDDQFSVERPDGSNFTLKIRSTKLEDSAMYFCASRGTGTGYGYTFGSGTRLTVV.

On this clone: With the read ending 3 residues before the CDR3 end, the germline J gene is used to fill in that end. The V and J genes are TRBV19 and TRBJ2-7; 7 positions agree with TRBD1. J gave up 3 bases and V 4 bases, and 6 bases lay outside the gene matches. Per germline, CDR1 LNHDA and CDR2 SQIVND (reference sequence). This CDR3 spans 14 amino acids. This chain's CDR3 is CASSTTGSSYEQYF. The covered CDR3 bases are TGTGCCAGTAGTACGACAGGGTCGAGCTACGAG.